Shown below are 12 T cell receptor beta chains from a single sample sequenced in a study of CD8+CD57+ T cells in acquired aplastic anemia. Genomic DNA constituted the template upon which TCR beta VDJ and CDR3 profiling was performed. TCRdb passed the reads through MiXCR, listing each CDR3 protein once. Here the sample spans around 170,000 distinct CDR3 sequences, 50% to 75% being singletons. Sample: sorted CD4+, CD8+, or CD8+CD57+ T cells (not recorded which) from PBMCs. The origin of the receptors is a human donor in good health.

In its sample, this clonotype was seen once. The V and J genes are TRBV7-9 and TRBJ2-5; perhaps TRBD2 as D (6 bases). This CDR3 spans 15 amino acids. The germline gives CDR1 SEHNR, CDR2 FQNEAQ (reference sequence). V was pared by 6 bases and J by 1 base, with 15 bases between. CDR3 in amino acids: CASSYPPGVQETQYF. CDR3 nucleotide sequence: TGTGCCAGCAGTTATCCGCCGGGAGTCCAAGAGACCCAGTACTTC.

The rearrangement links TRBV28 to TRBJ1-2, with 7 positions matching TRBD1. The CDR3 spans 15 residues. CDR1 is MDHEN, CDR2 SYDVKM, per germline. V lost 3 bases and J lost 0; bases outside the gene matches: 4. CDR3 sequence: CASSFDRDSNYGYTF. For the CDR3, the DNA is TGTGCCAGCAGTTTCGACAGGGACTCTAACTATGGCTACACCTTC.

This clonotype was observed a few times. The CDR3 DNA sequence: TGTGCCAGCAGCAAGTCCGAAAAGTCAGACTACGAGCAGTACTTC. Encoded protein: CASSKSEKSDYEQYF. The chain joins TRBV7-9 to TRBJ2-7; D remains unclear. CDR3 length: 15 amino acids. Germline lookup yields CDR1 SEHNR and CDR2 FQNEAQ (reference sequence). V shed 5 bases and J shed 3 bases, with 17 bases lying between them.

J is TRBJ2-5 and V is TRBV19; 7 positions agree with TRBD2. This CDR3 spans 15 amino acids. Unmatched junction bases numbered 6, after V lost 1 base and J lost 4 bases. In germline, CDR1 is LNHDA, CDR2 SQIVND (reference sequence). CDR3 nucleotide sequence: TGTGCCAGTAGTATAGGGGGGGGAGGTGGAGAGACCCAGTACTTC. As protein: CASSIGGGGGETQYF.

This chain links TRBV2 with TRBJ1-2; 7 bases map to TRBD1. Germline V gene sequence: CDR1 SNHLY, CDR2 FYNNEI. Losses at the gene ends were 4 bases for V and 10 bases for J; bases not matched to a gene: 9. This CDR3 has 13 amino acids. CDR3 loop: CASSGTGSMDYTF. CDR3 in DNA: TGTGCCAGCAGTGGGACAGGTTCTATGGACTACACCTTC.

V usage is TRBV7-8 and J usage is TRBJ1-2; D gene ambiguous. The CDR3 runs 11 residues. The germline CDR1 and CDR2 sequences are SGHVS and FQNEAQ. V dropped 6 bases and J dropped 5 bases, with 7 bases sitting between them. CDR3 protein: CASRSEYGYTF. The CDR3, as DNA: TGTGCCAGCAGGTCAGAGTATGGCTACACCTTC.

This clonotype was seen a few times. The chain has TRBV29-1 and TRBJ2-3, with 11 bases lining up with TRBD1. This CDR3 has 14 amino acids. Germline lookup yields CDR1 SQVTM and CDR2 ANQGSEA. After removal of 6 bases from V and 5 bases from J, the junction contained 7 bases not matched to a gene. The CDR3 protein is CSVQAGTGGDTQYF. CDR3 bases: TGCAGCGTGCAGGCAGGGACAGGGGGAGATACGCAGTATTTT.

The V and J genes are TRBV6-1 and TRBJ2-7; the D gene could be TRBD1 or TRBD2 (5 bases each). The length of the CDR3 is 12 residues. Germline V gene sequence: CDR1 MNHNS, CDR2 SASEGT. V dropped 6 bases and J dropped 6 bases, with 12 bases sitting between them. The CDR3 nucleotides read TGTGCCAGCAGGGGGACCTCGGGCGAGCAGTACTTC. Its protein is CASRGTSGEQYF.

By its share, this clonotype is medium-sized. CDR3 amino acids: CATSRDSLNYGYTF. The DNA of the CDR3 is TGTGCCACCAGCAGGGACAGCCTTAACTATGGCTACACCTTC. The V gene is TRBV15, the J gene TRBJ1-2; D possibly corresponds to TRBD1 (6 bases). V lost 3 bases and J 1 base, leaving 9 bases between the germline ends. The CDR3 consists of 14 residues. CDR1 is LNHNV, CDR2 YYDKDF, per germline (reference sequence).

This clonotype has ten or more counts. In DNA form, the CDR3 reads TGTGCCAGCGGGGCTCCCTCCTACGAGCAGTACTTC. As protein: CASGAPSYEQYF. The rearrangement joins TRBV6-1 to TRBJ2-7; D may be TRBD1 (5 bases). This CDR3 spans 12 amino acids. V shed 8 bases and J shed 0 bases, with 8 bases lying between them. Germline V gene sequence: CDR1 MNHNS, CDR2 SASEGT.

This clonotype was observed at least ten times. The chain employs TRBV7-8 and TRBJ2-5, with D uncertain. The CDR3 contains 11 residues. V lost 8 bases to trimming and J lost 4 bases, with 8 bases between them. From germline, CDR1 is SGHVS and CDR2 FQNEAQ. CDR3 in amino acids: CASVFRETQYF. CDR3 nucleotide sequence: TGTGCCAGCGTTTTCCGAGAGACCCAGTACTTC. Together with reference TRBV7-8 and TRBJ2-5, the CDR3 gives the full variable domain: GAGVSQSPRYKVAKRGQDVALRCDPISGHVSLFWYQQALGQGPEFLTYFQNEAQLDKSGLPSDRFFAERPEGSVSTLKIQRTQQEDSAVYLCASVFRETQYFGPGTRLLVL.

The chain carries TRBV2 and TRBJ2-5, with D possibly called TRBD1 or TRBD2 (5 bases each). The CDR3 runs 16 residues. Looked up from germline, CDR1 is SNHLY and CDR2 is FYNNEI. V dropped 3 bases and J dropped 5 bases, with 19 bases sitting between them. CDR3 DNA sequence: TGTGCCAGCAGTGATCTAAGGGACGCTAATTGGGAGACCCAGTACTTC. Its protein is CASSDLRDANWETQYF.